The TCR beta chain described here comes from a study of CD8 T cells in ankylosing spondylitis. Overall study results and limits: A TCR beta motif made of under 10 highly homologous variants seemed typical of ankylosing spondylitis blood.

The CDR3 has 16 amino acids. Germline V CDR1 and CDR2: SGHRS, YFSETQ. TCRdb re-called the 5' RACE reads through MiXCR, storing one row per CDR3 protein. The table lists hundreds of thousands of distinct CDR3 sequences, approximately 12% of them singletons. A word on this clonotype: The target antigen is unknown. A read error may produce the germline difference seen at one junction end.

This chain connects TRBV5-1 to TRBJ2-1; TRBD2 matches 11 bases. The sequencing input was blood, either unsorted or a sorted T cell fraction (not recorded which). This clonotype was sampled from a male donor with ankylosing spondylitis. The CDR3 region has the DNA TGCGACAGCAGCACCGGGACTAGCGGCGACTTCAATGAGCAGTTCTTC. It translates to CDSSTGTSGDFNEQFF.